Each of the 25 T cell receptor beta chains below was sequenced from the same sample in a study of blood T cell repertoires in COVID-19. Produced via immunoSEQ multiplex PCR; TCRdb's table is partial and in-frame only. This table holds some 190,000 clones, 70% to 90% found once. Input material: peripheral blood. The receptors were gathered from a man aged 55 to 70 with acute or convalescent COVID-19.

Details on this clone: Mismatch with germline at one junction end may stem from a read error. The V and J genes are TRBV27 and TRBJ2-7, with TRBD2 as a possible D gene (5 bases). The CDR3 length is 12 residues. Germline assignment: CDR1 MNHEY and CDR2 SMNVEV (reference sequence). CDR3 sequence (DNA): TGTGCCAGCAGGGAAACCAGCGGACCTCCTTTTTTC. Protein sequence: CASRETSGPPFF.

This clone was picked up one time. V is TRBV7-2 and J is TRBJ1-3; D may be TRBD1 (5 bases). This CDR3 contains 15 residues. Trimming took 3 bases from V and 0 from J, leaving 9 bases between them. Germline V gene lookup returns CDR1 SGHTA and CDR2 FQGNSA. The CDR3 loop reads CASSLGGYSGNTIYF. The CDR3 coding sequence is TGTGCCAGCAGCTTGGGGGGTTACTCTGGAAACACCATATATTTT.

The chain carries TRBV7-9 and TRBJ1-2; no clear D gene. Deletions cut 5 bases from V and 8 bases from J, with 15 bases between. Germline values: CDR1 SEHNR, CDR2 FQNEAQ (reference sequence). This CDR3 has 13 amino acids. CDR3: CASSQGIGVGYTF. CDR3 coding DNA: TGTGCCAGCAGCCAAGGTATCGGGGTCGGCTACACCTTC.

The rearrangement links TRBV12-5 to TRBJ2-2, with 8 positions matching TRBD2. CDR1 LGHNT and CDR2 FRNRAP come from the germline V gene. This CDR3 is 22 amino acids long. The V segment lost 0 bases and the J segment 1 base; nucleotides outside the gene matches: 19. CDR3 nucleotides: TGTGCTAGTGGTTTGGTACATCAAGCCGGGACTAGTGAAAGGGTGAACACCGGGGAGCTGTTTTTT. Amino acids: CASGLVHQAGTSERVNTGELFF.

The rearrangement uses TRBV29-1 and TRBJ2-1; tentatively, D is TRBD2 (6 bases). This CDR3 spans 13 amino acids. Germline CDR1 reads SQVTM; CDR2 reads ANQGSEA. The V end was cut by 4 bases, the J end by 0 bases, with 7 bases between. The CDR3 protein is CSVVRGSYNEQFF. In DNA, the CDR3 is TGCAGCGTTGTGCGGGGCTCCTACAATGAGCAGTTCTTC.

This chain joins TRBV19 and TRBJ2-1; no firm D call. The germline V and J ends were trimmed by 3 bases and 5 bases, with 8 bases remaining between them. Germline-derived CDR1 and CDR2 are LNHDA and SQIVND (reference sequence). This CDR3 is 13 amino acids long. CDR3: CASSIKRDNEQFF. Here the CDR3 DNA reads TGTGCCAGTAGTATCAAGCGAGACAATGAGCAGTTCTTC. Looking up the rest from reference TRBV19 and TRBJ2-1 gives the full variable domain: DGGITQSPKYLFRKEGQNVTLSCEQNLNHDAMYWYRQDPGQGLRLIYYSQIVNDFQKGDIAEGYSVSREKKESFPLTVTSAQKNPTAFYLCASSIKRDNEQFFGPGTRLTVL.

The chain is built from TRBV2 and TRBJ2-4; tentative D call: TRBD2 (6 bases). V lost 6 bases and J 0 bases, leaving 15 bases between the germline ends. This CDR3 spans 16 amino acids. Looked up from germline, CDR1 is SNHLY and CDR2 is FYNNEI. In DNA, the CDR3 is TGTGCCAGCAGCCGGGGCGACGGGGGAGCCAAAAACATTCAGTACTTC. Translation gives CASSRGDGGAKNIQYF.

This chain connects TRBV9 to TRBJ1-2; D possibly corresponds to TRBD1 (5 bases). The CDR3 loop spans 16 amino acids. The germline V gene encodes CDR1 SGDLS and CDR2 YYNGEE. V was cut by 4 bases and J by 2 bases, with 18 bases left in between. The CDR3 DNA sequence: TGTGCCAGCAGCCCCGAGGCAAGGGGTAGAAACTATGGCTACACCTTC. Its translation: CASSPEARGRNYGYTF.

The chain employs TRBV28 and TRBJ1-2; D perhaps matches TRBD1 (5 bases). V was cut by 5 bases and J by 4 bases, with 8 bases left in between. The CDR3 extends over 12 amino acids. Germline assignment: CDR1 MDHEN and CDR2 SYDVKM. CDR3 in DNA: TGTGCCAGCAGTCATGACAGCTATGGCTACACCTTC. This translates into CASSHDSYGYTF.

This clone was recorded only once. CDR3 protein: CASSRDRQETQYF. The CDR3 DNA is TGTGCCAGCTCACGGGACAGACAAGAGACCCAGTACTTC. The gene calls are TRBV18 and TRBJ2-5, with 7 nucleotides matching TRBD1. In germline, CDR1 is KGHSH, CDR2 LQKENI. V gave up 4 bases and J gave up 2 bases; unmatched junction bases: 1. CDR3 length equals 13 residues.

This clone was found a few times. The rearrangement uses TRBV6-4 and TRBJ2-1; 7 nucleotides match TRBD2. The germline gives CDR1 MRHNA, CDR2 SNTAGT. The CDR3 covers 15 residues. V gave up 2 bases and J gave up 8 bases; unmatched junction bases: 9. CDR3 nucleotides: TGTGCCAGCAGTGACACGAGGGAGGGCCTTGATGAGCAGTTCTTC. It specifies CASSDTREGLDEQFF.

This clone has a handful of counts. This rearrangement joins TRBV11-2 to TRBJ2-7; D might be TRBD2 (5 bases). CDR3 length: 14 amino acids. Trimming took 3 bases from V and 2 from J, leaving 11 bases between them. Germline-derived CDR1 and CDR2 are SGHAT and FQNNGV. DNA for the CDR3: TGTGCCAGCAGCTTCCATAGCGCCGCCTACGAGCAGTACTTC. The encoded protein is CASSFHSAAYEQYF.

The rearrangement uses TRBV9 and TRBJ2-2; TRBD2 agrees at 8 bases. CDR3 length: 16 amino acids. Germline values: CDR1 SGDLS, CDR2 YYNGEE. Losses at the gene ends were 4 bases for V and 4 bases for J; bases not matched to a gene: 9. The CDR3 loop reads CASSTPRGGLTGELFF. The CDR3 DNA sequence: TGTGCCAGCAGCACCCCCCGCGGGGGGCTCACCGGGGAGCTGTTTTTT.

In this sample, this clone turned up a few times. The chain combines TRBV28 with TRBJ1-1; 9 nucleotides align to TRBD1. With V trimmed by 4 bases and J by 5 bases, 5 bases remained unmatched. There are 14 residues in the CDR3. Per germline, CDR1 MDHEN and CDR2 SYDVKM. The DNA of the CDR3 is TGTGCCAGCAGTTACCGGACAGGGGTTACTGAAGCTTTCTTT. This sequence encodes CASSYRTGVTEAFF. Full variable domain (missing parts from reference TRBV28 and TRBJ1-1): DVKVTQSSRYLVKRTGEKVFLECVQDMDHENMFWYRQDPGLGLRLIYFSYDVKMKEKGDIPEGYSVSREKKERFSLILESASTNQTSMYLCASSYRTGVTEAFFGQGTRLTVV.

The rearrangement joins TRBV15 to TRBJ1-4; D ambiguous. The CDR3 runs 17 residues. V was cut by 1 base and J by 4 bases, with 16 bases left in between. CDR1 is LNHNV and CDR2 is YYDKDF in the germline V gene (reference sequence). This chain's CDR3 is CATSRVGQATLNEKLFF. The CDR3 DNA reads as TGTGCCACCAGCAGAGTTGGGCAGGCCACTCTTAATGAAAAACTGTTTTTT.

V usage is TRBV27 and J usage is TRBJ2-3; TRBD1 might be the D (6 bases). The CDR3 sequence is 16 residues long. V lost 3 bases and J lost 1, with 14 bases in between. Germline CDR1 reads MNHEY; CDR2 reads SMNVEV (reference sequence). The CDR3 DNA reads TGTGCCAGCAGTTTCCCGGGGAAGGGGGGCACAGATACGCAGTATTTT. Encoded protein: CASSFPGKGGTDTQYF.

V gene TRBV15 combines with J gene TRBJ1-5, with unresolved D. Germline assignment: CDR1 LNHNV and CDR2 YYDKDF (reference sequence). The V and J ends lost 3 bases and 7 bases respectively, with 10 bases between them. The CDR3 totals 13 residues. The CDR3 sequence: CATSSEAPQPQHF. The CDR3 nucleotides read TGTGCCACCAGCAGTGAAGCGCCCCAGCCCCAGCATTTT.

Here the CDR3 DNA reads TGTGCCAGCAGTCTAACCCGACAGACCTACAATGAGCAGTTCTTC. Translated: CASSLTRQTYNEQFF. V usage is TRBV6-2 or TRBV6-3 and J usage is TRBJ2-1; possibly TRBD1 for D (5 bases). This CDR3 contains 15 residues. The V end was cut by 5 bases, the J end by 2 bases, with 13 bases between. Germline V gene data show CDR1 as MNHEY and CDR2 as SVGEGT.

The V call is TRBV5-1, the J call TRBJ2-5; 7 nucleotides line up with TRBD1. The CDR3 has 14 amino acids. Per germline, CDR1 SGHRS and CDR2 YFSETQ. The trim removed 0 bases at V and 3 bases at J, leaving 2 bases unmatched. CDR3 amino acids: CASSLGGQKETQYF. The CDR3 DNA reads TGCGCCAGCAGCTTGGGGGGACAGAAAGAGACCCAGTACTTC. The full variable domain, with the rest looked up from reference TRBV5-1 and TRBJ2-5, is KAGVTQTPRYLIKTRGQQVTLSCSPISGHRSVSWYQQTPGQGLQFLFEYFSETQRNKGNFPGRFSGRQFSNSRSEMNVSTLELGDSALYLCASSLGGQKETQYFGPGTRLLVL.

The rearrangement joins TRBV30 to TRBJ1-5; D might be TRBD1 (6 bases). This CDR3 spans 14 amino acids. CDR1 GTSNPN and CDR2 SVGIG come from the germline V gene (reference sequence). With 1 base removed from V and 7 bases from J, the gap between germline ends came to 14 bases. The CDR3 sequence is CAWSGRGPRQPQHF. The CDR3 DNA reads as TGTGCCTGGAGTGGGCGGGGGCCCAGGCAGCCCCAGCATTTT.

The V call is TRBV5-4, the J call TRBJ2-1, with 11 bases that match TRBD2. Trimming cost V 3 bases and J 2 bases; bases outside gene matches: 1. The CDR3 loop spans 15 amino acids. The germline V gene has CDR1 SGHNT and CDR2 YYREEE (reference sequence). The CDR3 is CASSSGLAAYNEQFF. The CDR3 DNA reads TGTGCCAGCAGCTCGGGACTAGCGGCCTACAATGAGCAGTTCTTC.

This clone showed up just once. This chain connects TRBV19 to TRBJ2-2, with a possible D match to TRBD2 (6 bases). CDR1 LNHDA and CDR2 SQIVND come from the germline V gene (reference sequence). There are 16 residues in the CDR3. Trimming removed 3 bases at V and 4 bases at J, with 15 bases between. In nucleotides, the CDR3 is TGTGCCAGTAGTATCGTCACGGGGGAATTCACCGGGGAGCTGTTTTTT. As protein: CASSIVTGEFTGELFF.

This chain uses TRBV28 with TRBJ2-7, with TRBD2 as a possible D gene (6 bases). The V end was cut by 7 bases, the J end by 4 bases, with 14 bases between. The CDR3 spans 13 residues. Germline lookup yields CDR1 MDHEN and CDR2 SYDVKM. The CDR3: CASTRQGGYEQYF. For the CDR3, the DNA is TGTGCCAGCACAAGGCAGGGAGGTTACGAGCAGTACTTC.

This chain links TRBV27 with TRBJ2-7; 8 bases are shared with TRBD1. Germline CDR1 reads MNHEY; CDR2 reads SMNVEV (reference sequence). J lost 6 bases, V lost 6 bases, and 22 bases had no gene match. The CDR3 is 18 amino acids. The CDR3 region is CASRPGRGLRDRWFEQYF. DNA for the CDR3: TGTGCCAGCAGACCTGGTCGGGGCCTACGGGACAGGTGGTTCGAGCAGTACTTC.

The CDR3 region is CASSLGSNSYNEQFF. The CDR3 DNA reads TGTGCCAGCAGCCTAGGGAGTAACTCCTACAATGAGCAGTTCTTC. This chain links TRBV4-2 with TRBJ2-1, with D possibly being TRBD2 (5 bases). From germline, CDR1 is LGHNA and CDR2 YNFKEQ. The V and J ends lost 4 bases and 0 bases respectively, with 10 bases between them. The length of the CDR3 is 15 residues.